The entry that follows covers one T cell receptor beta chain sequence. Its antigen is unknown. The data stem from a study of cytomegalovirus exposure and HLA in healthy donors. Study outcomes and limitations: High sensitivity and specificity were reportedly achieved when the classifier diagnosed cytomegalovirus status. Earlier analysis yielded a pattern in which most TCR beta V segments were productive about 90% or about 30% of the time. Later analysis showed most CMV-associated TCR beta chains appearing HLA-restricted.

Donors sampled were nominally healthy, though unrecorded immune exposures were likely. J gave up 8 bases and V 2 bases, and 8 bases lay outside the gene matches. Per the germline V gene, CDR1 is MRHNA and CDR2 is SNTAGT. CDR3 length: 14 amino acids. The primer mix had 60 Vbeta and 13 Jbeta primers. This table comes from immunoSEQ multiplex PCR, and its TCRdb copy is limited to in-frame clones, with some not included. This table holds 150,000 to 200,000 clones, about four fifths found once. The chain has TRBV6-4 and TRBJ1-1, with TRBD1 identical over 7 bases. Sequenced material: PBMCs. The source of this sequence is a boy younger than 18 in good health and CMV-seronegative. In DNA, the CDR3 is TGTGCCAGCAGTGACAAGGAGGGGGCGGAGGAAGCTTTCTTT. As protein: CASSDKEGAEEAFF.